The clone carrying this T cell receptor (beta chain) counts as medium-sized. Its matching antigen is unknown. This sample is drawn from a study of T cell responses to AZD1222 COVID-19 vaccine. The data were produced by immunoSEQ multiplex PCR, yet TCRdb's version contains in-frame clones alone and is incomplete. The table includes some 95,000 clones, more than 75% detected once. General study findings and limits: Variant regions that are unmutated are reportedly the target of nearly half of spike-specific TCRs. Females outnumbered males among donors, who were mostly white British; clonal diversity was possibly underestimated.

Pooled in the analysis were second doses at about 4 or about 12 weeks. This specimen was peripheral blood, taken 28 days after the second AZD1222 dose. The source is an adult who received the AZD1222 COVID-19 vaccine.

The CDR3 here is CASSQVVEGSSTDTQYF. The CDR3, as DNA: TGTGCCAGCAGCCAAGTGGTCGAGGGATCTAGCACAGATACGCAGTATTTT. The chain uses TRBV4-2 and TRBJ2-3, with D perhaps matching TRBD2 (5 bases). V was trimmed by 1 base and J by 0 bases, leaving 14 bases between them. The CDR3 is made up of 17 amino acids. The germline V gene encodes CDR1 LGHNA and CDR2 YNFKEQ.